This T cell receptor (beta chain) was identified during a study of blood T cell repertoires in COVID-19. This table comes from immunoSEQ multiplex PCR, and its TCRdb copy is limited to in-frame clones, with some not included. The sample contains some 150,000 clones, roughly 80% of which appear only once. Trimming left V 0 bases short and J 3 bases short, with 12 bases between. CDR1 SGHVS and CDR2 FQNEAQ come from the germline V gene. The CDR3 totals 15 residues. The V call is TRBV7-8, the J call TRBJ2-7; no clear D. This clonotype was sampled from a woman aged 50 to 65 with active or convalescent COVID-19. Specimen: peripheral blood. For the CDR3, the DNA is TGTGCCAGCAGCTTAGCACCCGGTGATCTCTACGAGCAGTACTTC. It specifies CASSLAPGDLYEQYF.